A selection of T cell receptor beta chains follows, all from one sample in a study of blood T cell repertoires in COVID-19. Produced via immunoSEQ multiplex PCR; TCRdb's table is partial and in-frame only. Of 200,000 to 300,000 clones listed, 86% are singletons. The sequenced sample consisted of PBMCs or T cells enriched from blood (not recorded which). The receptor source for this set is a man in his forties who had recovered from COVID-19. The CDR3 runs from the conserved cysteine through the conserved F or W.

v_call cdr3_length cdr3_aa
TRBV9 14 CASSVQGRNYGYTF
TRBV4-2 13 CASSQLQDYGYTF
TRBV3-1/TRBV3-2 14 CASSQDAGYYGYTF
TRBV7-2 15 CASRGGADNTGELFF
TRBV10-3 15 CAISPRDSSYNEQFF
TRBV7-9 16 CASSLARAGAGNTIYF
TRBV5-5 14 CASSLDWQGGKAFF
TRBV5-4 16 CASSFDAGGSYNEQFF
TRBV28 16 CASSLWPGGLGNTIYF
TRBV19 16 CASSSSPGGAASPLHF
TRBV7-2 15 CASSSTGGGTDTQYF
TRBV27 14 CASSKNRENQPQHF
TRBV6-4 14 CASSPGGSGYGYTF
TRBV7-9 14 CASSLLAGLHEQYF
TRBV11-3 14 CASSPTRGTDTQYF
TRBV9 15 CASSPTSGRSGEQFF
TRBV10-2 14 CASSGQGNNSPLHF
TRBV6-5 14 CEGRGGFCNQPQHF
TRBV7-8 14 CASSDRDFRSPLHF
TRBV7-2 14 CATTTLPAQGTQYF
TRBV27 15 CASSPEQGSAGGYTF
TRBV27 16 CASSLSFFAGEYGYTF
TRBV5-5 16 CASSLAVRQPNYGYTF
TRBV4-1 19 CASSQALLAGALYQETQYF
TRBV27 14 CASSFTTSPNEQFF
TRBV15 15 CATSRDTPEGQPQHF
TRBV6-6 13 CASTLDTNYGYTF
TRBV9 13 CASSRTENYGYTF
TRBV4-1 15 CASSQDGRGQETQYF
TRBV15 14 CATSRGQQVQPQHF
TRBV27 12 CASRNGGQPQHF
TRBV27 15 CASSLGGTVNTEAFF
TRBV18 14 CATEIAGGYNEQFF
TRBV20-1 11 CSALSGYEQYF
TRBV6-5 12 CASRRVANEQFF
TRBV18 16 CASSPGDRGFGYGYTF
TRBV18 15 CASSPRAGSSYEQYF
TRBV5-1 14 CASSSLAGGETQYF
TRBV11-2 16 CASRRVGQGMRETQYF
TRBV7-2 13 CASSLGGRYEQYF
TRBV4-3 17 CASSQHPGQGADTEAFF
TRBV6-4 16 CASSDSGGASYNEQFF
TRBV30 13 CAWRTGTNTEAFF
TRBV7-6 14 CASSRGGGNTEAFF
TRBV5-1 16 CASSLGSGNYNSPLHF
TRBV21-1 19 CASSKGGQGLGPKKRPQYF
TRBV6-5 15 CASSTRTSYNYGYTF
TRBV9 14 CASSVEAGAEKLFF
TRBV30 13 CALGEVFDSPLHF
TRBV2 16 CASSEEQVGNTGELFF
TRBV5-1 15 CASSPSTGDNQPQHF